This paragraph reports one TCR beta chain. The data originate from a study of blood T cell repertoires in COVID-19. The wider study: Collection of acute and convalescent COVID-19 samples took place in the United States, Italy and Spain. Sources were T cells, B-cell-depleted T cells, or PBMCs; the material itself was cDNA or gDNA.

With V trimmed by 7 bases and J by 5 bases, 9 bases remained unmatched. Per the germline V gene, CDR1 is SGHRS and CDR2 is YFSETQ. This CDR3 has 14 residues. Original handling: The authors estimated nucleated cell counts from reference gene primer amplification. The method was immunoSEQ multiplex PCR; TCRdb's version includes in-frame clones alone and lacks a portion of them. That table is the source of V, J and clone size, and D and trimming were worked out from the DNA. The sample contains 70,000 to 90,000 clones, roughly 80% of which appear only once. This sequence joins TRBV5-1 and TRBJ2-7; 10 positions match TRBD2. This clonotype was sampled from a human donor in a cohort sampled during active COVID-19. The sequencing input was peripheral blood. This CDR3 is CASGFLAGVNEQYF. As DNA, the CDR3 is TGCGCCAGCGGGTTTCTAGCGGGAGTCAACGAGCAGTACTTC.